The sequence of this T cell receptor (beta chain) was determined in a study of identical twins. Study-wide results and limits: Out-of-frame alpha sequences common to twins were enriched for low generation probability.

Deletions cut 8 bases from V and 9 bases from J, with 14 bases between. The CDR3 contains 13 residues. In germline, CDR1 is SGHTA, CDR2 FQGNSA. TCRdb redid the calling of the 5' RACE reads with MiXCR, one entry per CDR3 protein. The sample carries about 700,000 distinct CDR3 sequences, less than 7% recorded once. This clonotype was seen at least ten times. Its antigen is not identified. This chain links TRBV7-2 with TRBJ1-6, with D perhaps matching TRBD1 (6 bases). The source material was naive T cells sorted from blood. This clonotype originated in a man in his late teens or twenties in good health. This CDR3 reads CASGTGSVSPLHF. CDR3 DNA: TGTGCCAGCGGAACAGGGTCGGTTTCACCCCTCCACTTT.